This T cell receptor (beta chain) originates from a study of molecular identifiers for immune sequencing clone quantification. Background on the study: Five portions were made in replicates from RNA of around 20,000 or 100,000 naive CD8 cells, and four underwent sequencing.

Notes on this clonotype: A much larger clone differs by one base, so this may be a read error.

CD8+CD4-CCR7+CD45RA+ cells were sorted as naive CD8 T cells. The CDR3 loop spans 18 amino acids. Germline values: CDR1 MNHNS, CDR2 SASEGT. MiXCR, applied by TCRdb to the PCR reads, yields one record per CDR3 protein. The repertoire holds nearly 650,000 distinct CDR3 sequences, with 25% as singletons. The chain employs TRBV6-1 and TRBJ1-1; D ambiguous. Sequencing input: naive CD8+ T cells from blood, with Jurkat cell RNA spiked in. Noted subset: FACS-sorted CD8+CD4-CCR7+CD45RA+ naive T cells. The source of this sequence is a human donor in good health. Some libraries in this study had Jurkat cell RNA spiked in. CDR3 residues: CASSKAYRTRRENTEAFF. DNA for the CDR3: TGTGCCAGCAGTAAAGCGTACCGGACCCGTAGGGAGAACACTGAAGCTTTCTTT.